The 21 T cell receptor beta chains listed next were all sequenced from one sample in a study of blood T cell repertoires in COVID-19. TCRdb's copy holds only in-frame clones and misses some; the assay was immunoSEQ multiplex PCR. The sample holds around 140,000 clones, roughly four fifths seen once. Sequencing used peripheral blood. The receptors stem from a human donor with acute or convalescent COVID-19. The donor label of this sample is uncertain.

The chain links TRBV18 to TRBJ2-1; D possibly corresponds to TRBD1 (6 bases). The germline CDR1 and CDR2 sequences are KGHSH and LQKENI. The V and J ends lost 3 bases and 7 bases respectively, with 10 bases between them. The CDR3 spans 13 residues. In DNA form, the CDR3 reads TGTGCCAGCTCACCCGACAGGACGAATGAGCAGTTCTTC. Amino acids: CASSPDRTNEQFF. Using reference TRBV18 and TRBJ2-1 for the parts outside the CDR3, the full variable domain is NAGVMQNPRHLVRRRGQEARLRCSPMKGHSHVYWYRQLPEEGLKFMVYLQKENIIDESGMPKERFSAEFPKEGPSILRIQQVVRGDSAAYFCASSPDRTNEQFFGPGTRLTVL.

The chain uses TRBV14 and TRBJ1-1; TRBD1 agrees at 9 bases. Trimming took 4 bases from V and 4 from J; bases not matched to a gene: 7. The CDR3 totals 15 residues. Germline values: CDR1 SGHDN, CDR2 FVKESK. In DNA form, the CDR3 reads TGTGCCAGCAGCCTAGGACAGGGGTTTAGCACTGAAGCTTTCTTT. This translates into CASSLGQGFSTEAFF.

The chain combines TRBV11-2 with TRBJ1-1, with D tentatively TRBD1 (5 bases). Trimming removed 5 bases at V and 6 bases at J, with 22 bases between. Per the germline V gene, CDR1 is SGHAT and CDR2 is FQNNGV. This CDR3 has 16 residues. This CDR3 reads CASSTRKGMIAPEAFF. The CDR3 DNA is TGTGCCAGCAGCACGCGGAAGGGGATGATAGCACCTGAAGCTTTCTTT.

The chain uses TRBV6-4 and TRBJ1-2, with D perhaps TRBD1 (5 bases). The CDR3 extends over 14 amino acids. The germline gives CDR1 MRHNA, CDR2 SNTAGT. Trimming cost V 5 bases and J 1 base, with 11 bases left between them. In DNA, the CDR3 is TGTGCCAGCAGTCCGGGACTCAATAACTATGGCTACACCTTC. This codes for CASSPGLNNYGYTF.

V and J are TRBV19 and TRBJ2-5; TRBD2 agrees at 13 bases. Trimming at V came to 5 bases and at J to 2 bases, leaving 2 bases not matched to a gene. The CDR3 is made up of 15 amino acids. The germline gives CDR1 LNHDA, CDR2 SQIVND (reference sequence). CDR3 nucleotide sequence: TGTGCCAGTAGTTCGGGACTAGCGGGGCAAGAGACCCAGTACTTC. This encodes CASSSGLAGQETQYF.

The chain couples TRBV2 to TRBJ2-2; 8 positions agree with TRBD1. The J segment lost 3 bases and the V segment lost 5 bases, leaving 5 bases of the junction unmatched. This CDR3 spans 15 amino acids. Germline loops: CDR1 SNHLY, CDR2 FYNNEI. CDR3 sequence: CASSPGTGDTGELFF. CDR3 sequence (DNA): TGTGCCAGCAGTCCTGGGACAGGAGACACCGGGGAGCTGTTTTTT.

The chain combines TRBV30 with TRBJ1-1, with TRBD1 identical over 8 bases. The trim removed 0 bases at V and 10 bases at J, leaving 10 bases unmatched. The CDR3 covers 14 residues. CDR1 is GTSNPN and CDR2 is SVGIG in the germline V gene (reference sequence). CDR3: CAWSVGTGWQAAFF. The CDR3 DNA follows: TGTGCCTGGAGTGTGGGGACAGGATGGCAGGCAGCTTTCTTT.

The J gene is TRBJ1-2, the V gene TRBV4-3; D is uncertain. This CDR3 has 16 amino acids. V was shortened by 1 base and J by 8 bases, with 20 bases between the two germline ends. Germline V gene data show CDR1 as LGHNA and CDR2 as YSLEER. CDR3 DNA sequence: TGCGCCAGCAGCCAAGCAGTCGGAGACGCCGTATGGGGCTACACCTTC. Its translation: CASSQAVGDAVWGYTF.

The J gene is TRBJ1-2, the V gene TRBV5-1; TRBD1 agrees at 8 bases. The V gene end was trimmed by 1 base and the J gene end by 4 bases; junction bases not matched to a gene: 0. The CDR3 length is 13 residues. CDR1 and CDR2 (germline): SGHRS, YFSETQ. The CDR3 DNA reads TGCGCCAGCAGCTTGCAGGGGGCCTATGGCTACACCTTC. It encodes CASSLQGAYGYTF. Combining the CDR3 with reference TRBV5-1 and TRBJ1-2 gives the whole variable domain KAGVTQTPRYLIKTRGQQVTLSCSPISGHRSVSWYQQTPGQGLQFLFEYFSETQRNKGNFPGRFSGRQFSNSRSEMNVSTLELGDSALYLCASSLQGAYGYTFGSGTRLTVV.

This sequence joins TRBV6-2 or TRBV6-3 and TRBJ1-4; no clear D gene. The V end was cut by 6 bases, the J end by 2 bases, with 10 bases between. The CDR3 length is 14 residues. The germline gives CDR1 MNHEY, CDR2 SVGEGT. CDR3: CASSIRETNEKLFF. The DNA of the CDR3 is TGTGCCAGCAGCATCCGGGAGACTAATGAAAAACTGTTTTTT.

The J gene is TRBJ1-4, the V gene TRBV7-8; D is undetermined. Trimming removed 5 bases from V and 5 bases from J, with 9 bases in between. The CDR3 is 13 residues long. Germline loops: CDR1 SGHVS, CDR2 FQNEAQ. The CDR3, as DNA: TGTGCCAGCAGCCGGGCCCCAAATGAAAAACTGTTTTTT. Translation gives CASSRAPNEKLFF. Complete variable domain (other parts from reference TRBV7-8 and TRBJ1-4): GAGVSQSPRYKVAKRGQDVALRCDPISGHVSLFWYQQALGQGPEFLTYFQNEAQLDKSGLPSDRFFAERPEGSVSTLKIQRTQQEDSAVYLCASSRAPNEKLFFGSGTQLSVL.

The chain uses TRBV4-3 and TRBJ2-7, with 7 bases fitting TRBD2. The trim removed 1 base at V and 3 bases at J, leaving 3 bases unmatched. The germline CDR1 and CDR2 sequences are LGHNA and YSLEER. The CDR3 has 14 amino acids. CDR3 in amino acids: CASSQGRGDYEQYF. As DNA, the CDR3 is TGCGCCAGCAGCCAAGGCCGGGGGGACTACGAGCAGTACTTC.

CDR3: CASSTNRDSPLHF. DNA for the CDR3: TGTGCCAGCAGCACCAACAGGGATTCACCCCTCCACTTT. The V and J genes are TRBV9 and TRBJ1-6; tentatively, D is TRBD1 (6 bases). Germline CDR1 and CDR2: SGDLS and YYNGEE. V shed 4 bases and J shed 8 bases, with 10 bases lying between them. The CDR3 consists of 13 residues.

The chain recombines TRBV2 with TRBJ2-4; D is possibly TRBD2 (6 bases). The germline V gene encodes CDR1 SNHLY and CDR2 FYNNEI. The CDR3 loop spans 14 amino acids. Trimming cost V 6 bases and J 0 bases, with 9 bases left between them. CDR3 DNA: TGTGCCAGCAGAGGGGACTTAGCCAAAAACATTCAGTACTTC. Translation: CASRGDLAKNIQYF. Full variable domain (missing parts from reference TRBV2 and TRBJ2-4): EPEVTQTPSHQVTQMGQEVILRCVPISNHLYFYWYRQILGQKVEFLVSFYNNEISEKSEIFDDQFSVERPDGSNFTLKIRSTKLEDSAMYFCASRGDLAKNIQYFGAGTRLSVL.

The rearrangement uses TRBV7-2 and TRBJ2-5; 10 bases are a match to TRBD2. CDR3 size: 16 residues. Germline V gene data show CDR1 as SGHTA and CDR2 as FQGNSA. The trim removed 4 bases at V and 5 bases at J, leaving 10 bases unmatched. The CDR3 loop reads CASSYPKRGGRETQYF. The CDR3 DNA follows: TGTGCCAGCAGCTATCCTAAGCGGGGGGGCCGGGAGACCCAGTACTTC.

The chain employs TRBV13 and TRBJ2-7; TRBD1 is a possible D gene (6 bases). The V and J ends lost 6 bases and 5 bases respectively, with 14 bases between them. Germline V CDR1 and CDR2: PRHDT, FYEKMQ (reference sequence). CDR3 size: 13 residues. CDR3 bases: TGTGCCAGCAGTTCCAGGGGACCCCACGAGCAGTACTTC. Encoded protein: CASSSRGPHEQYF.

V and J are TRBV27 and TRBJ1-6; 10 bases map to TRBD1. The V segment lost 8 bases and the J segment 7 bases; nucleotides outside the gene matches: 5. Germline lookup yields CDR1 MNHEY and CDR2 SMNVEV (reference sequence). The length of the CDR3 is 14 residues. CDR3 coding DNA: TGTGCCAGCGGACAGGGGGGGCTGAATTCACCCCTCCACTTT. Amino acid sequence: CASGQGGLNSPLHF.

The chain combines TRBV7-8 with TRBJ2-6; D remains ambiguous. The CDR3 consists of 16 residues. The V gene's germline CDR1 is SGHVS and CDR2 FQNEAQ. The ends were cut back, 5 bases at V and 0 bases at J, with 11 bases in the middle. Written as DNA, the CDR3 is TGTGCCAGCAGCCCCGACGGGTACTCTGGGGCCAACGTCCTGACTTTC. Protein: CASSPDGYSGANVLTF.

The chain carries TRBV5-1 and TRBJ2-7, with TRBD1 identical over 8 bases. The germline V gene has CDR1 SGHRS and CDR2 YFSETQ. CDR3 size: 14 residues. The V segment lost 5 bases and the J segment 1 base; nucleotides outside the gene matches: 5. The DNA for the CDR3 is TGCGCCAGCAGGCCACAGGGGGGATCCTACGAGCAGTACTTC. Its protein is CASRPQGGSYEQYF.

This clone was seen just once. This chain uses TRBV7-9 with TRBJ1-1; TRBD1 matches 9 bases. This CDR3 has 15 amino acids. The junction had 8 bases not matched to a gene; V was cut back by 4 bases and J by 5 bases. Germline CDR1 SEHNR, CDR2 FQNEAQ (reference sequence). This chain's CDR3 is CASSYSRQGGTEAFF. In DNA form, the CDR3 reads TGTGCCAGCAGCTATTCTAGACAGGGGGGGACTGAAGCTTTCTTT.

This clone was detected only a few times. This chain links TRBV5-1 with TRBJ1-6; 7 nucleotides line up with TRBD1. Germline lookup yields CDR1 SGHRS and CDR2 YFSETQ. The length of the CDR3 is 16 residues. Germline trimming cut 4 bases from V and 7 bases from J; bases unmatched to any gene: 11. The CDR3 bases are TGCGCCAGCAGCCTCCGACAGGGCGGATTGAATTCACCCCTCCACTTT. It encodes CASSLRQGGLNSPLHF. Complete variable domain (other parts from reference TRBV5-1 and TRBJ1-6): KAGVTQTPRYLIKTRGQQVTLSCSPISGHRSVSWYQQTPGQGLQFLFEYFSETQRNKGNFPGRFSGRQFSNSRSEMNVSTLELGDSALYLCASSLRQGGLNSPLHFGNGTRLTVT.